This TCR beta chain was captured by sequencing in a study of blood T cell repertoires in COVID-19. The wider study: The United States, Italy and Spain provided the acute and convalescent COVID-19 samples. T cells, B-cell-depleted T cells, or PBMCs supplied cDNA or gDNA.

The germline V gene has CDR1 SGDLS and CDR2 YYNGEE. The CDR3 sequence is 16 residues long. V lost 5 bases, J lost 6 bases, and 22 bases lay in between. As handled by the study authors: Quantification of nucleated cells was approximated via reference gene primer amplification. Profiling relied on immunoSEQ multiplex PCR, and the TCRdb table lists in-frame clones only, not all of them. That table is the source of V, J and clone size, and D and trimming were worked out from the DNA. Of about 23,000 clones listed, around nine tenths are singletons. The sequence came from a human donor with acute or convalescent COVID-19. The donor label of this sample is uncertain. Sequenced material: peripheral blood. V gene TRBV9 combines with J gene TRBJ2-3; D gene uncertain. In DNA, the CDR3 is TGTGCCAGCAGTCCCTTACAAGTAGGCCCCGGGGATACGCAGTATTTT. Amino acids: CASSPLQVGPGDTQYF.